The 22 T cell receptor beta chains below all came from one sample that was sequenced in a study of PD-1 blockade in classical Hodgkin lymphoma. Exposure to brentuximab vedotin varied, and each patient had relapsed following autologous stem cell transplantation. TCRdb's table, derived via immunoSEQ multiplex PCR, lists solely in-frame clones and lacks some. The sample has tens of thousands of clones; around 89% are singletons. The sample here was peripheral blood mononuclear cells (PBMCs), taken before the second cycle of nivolumab. These receptors came from a human donor with classical Hodgkin lymphoma.

This clone was recorded only once. The V and J genes are TRBV28 and TRBJ2-6; D perhaps matches TRBD1 (5 bases). This CDR3 region has 16 residues. The V end lost 6 bases, the J end lost 0 bases, and 12 bases lay between the germline ends. Germline V gene lookup returns CDR1 MDHEN and CDR2 SYDVKM. CDR3 nucleotides: TGTGCCAGCAGCCGCGGCAGGGCCTCTGGGGCCAACGTCCTGACTTTC. Encoded protein: CASSRGRASGANVLTF.

The rearrangement links TRBV30 to TRBJ2-7; TRBD1 aligns across 7 bases. CDR3 length: 13 residues. The V gene's germline CDR1 is GTSNPN and CDR2 SVGIG (reference sequence). The V gene end was trimmed by 6 bases and the J gene end by 0 bases; junction bases not matched to a gene: 5. CDR3 protein: CACTGTDSYEQYF. The CDR3 DNA follows: TGTGCCTGTACCGGGACAGACTCCTACGAGCAGTACTTC.

Written as DNA, the CDR3 is TGTGCCATCAGTGAGTCGATGGTTGGGGAGGACTATGGCTACACCTTC. Translated: CAISESMVGEDYGYTF. The chain is built from TRBV10-3 and TRBJ1-2; D unresolved. From germline, CDR1 is ENHRY and CDR2 SYGVKD. The CDR3 runs 16 residues. V was cut by 0 bases and J by 3 bases, with 14 bases left in between.

The DNA for the CDR3 is TGTGCTAGTGGGCTAACAGGGGTAAATGAGCAGTTCTTC. Its protein product is CASGLTGVNEQFF. The rearrangement links TRBV12-5 to TRBJ2-1, with 7 bases aligning to TRBD1. Per the germline V gene, CDR1 is LGHNT and CDR2 is FRNRAP. The CDR3 extends over 13 amino acids. The V and J ends lost 6 bases and 7 bases, in that order; junction bases with no gene match: 6.

V gene TRBV6-1 combines with J gene TRBJ2-3, with a tentative D call TRBD2 (6 bases). Trimming pared 7 bases from V and 3 bases from J, leaving 11 bases between. Germline CDR1 reads MNHNS; CDR2 reads SASEGT. The CDR3 has 13 amino acids. The CDR3 nucleotides are TGTGCCAGCATCTCGGGGGTTACAGATACGCAGTATTTT. This encodes CASISGVTDTQYF.

The chain recombines TRBV11-2 with TRBJ2-1; D is unclear. The CDR3 sequence is 15 residues long. Germline CDR1 and CDR2: SGHAT and FQNNGV. With 1 base removed from V and 3 bases from J, the gap between germline ends came to 10 bases. The DNA of the CDR3 is TGTGCCAGCAGCTTAGCATGGTCAAACTACAATGAGCAGTTCTTC. Its translation: CASSLAWSNYNEQFF.

The sample holds one count of this clone. This chain links TRBV5-1 with TRBJ1-1; 10 bases match TRBD1. CDR3 length equals 13 residues. Trimming at V came to 4 bases and at J to 8 bases, leaving 5 bases not matched to a gene. The germline CDR1 and CDR2 sequences are SGHRS and YFSETQ. CDR3: CASSQPGQGEAFF. CDR3 coding DNA: TGCGCCAGCAGCCAACCGGGACAGGGGGAAGCTTTCTTT.

The genes are TRBV27 and TRBJ2-7; 9 positions agree with TRBD1. The CDR3 sequence is 13 residues long. Germline V lookup: CDR1 MNHEY, CDR2 SMNVEV (reference sequence). The J segment lost 4 bases and the V segment lost 6 bases, leaving 4 bases of the junction unmatched. CDR3 in amino acids: CASRRQGGYEQYF. Here the CDR3 DNA reads TGTGCCAGCAGAAGACAGGGGGGATACGAGCAGTACTTC.

The chain is built from TRBV23-1 and TRBJ2-1; D gene ambiguous. TRBV23-1 is labeled an ORF, and its function is uncertain. The length of the CDR3 is 16 residues. V gave up 2 bases and J gave up 0 bases, with 11 bases separating them. CDR3 coding DNA: TGCGCCAGCAGTCAACGGCACCCGAGCTCCTACAATGAGCAGTTCTTC. Residues: CASSQRHPSSYNEQFF.

The chain carries TRBV5-1 and TRBJ2-1; 7 nucleotides agree with TRBD1. There are 14 residues in the CDR3. The V gene's germline CDR1 is SGHRS and CDR2 YFSETQ. Trimming cost V 2 bases and J 9 bases; bases outside gene matches: 8. CDR3 nucleotides: TGCGCCAGCAGCTTAGGGACCCCAGGGGGTGAGCAGTTCTTC. Protein product: CASSLGTPGGEQFF.

The V gene is TRBV7-9, the J gene TRBJ1-2; 11 bases are a match to TRBD1. V dropped 5 bases and J dropped 2; count of bases not matched to a gene: 4. This CDR3 spans 15 amino acids. Germline V lookup: CDR1 SEHNR, CDR2 FQNEAQ (reference sequence). CDR3 residues: CASSLGTGGNYGYTF. CDR3 bases: TGTGCCAGCAGCCTCGGGACAGGGGGAAACTATGGCTACACCTTC.

The V and J genes are TRBV7-9 and TRBJ1-6; no clear D gene. This CDR3 spans 12 amino acids. CDR1 and CDR2 (germline): SEHNR, FQNEAQ (reference sequence). V lost 0 bases to trimming and J lost 11 bases, with 5 bases between them. CDR3 sequence reads: CASSLASPPLHF. The CDR3 DNA reads TGTGCCAGCAGCTTAGCCAGTCCACCCCTCCACTTT.

The rearrangement uses TRBV27 and TRBJ1-4; D unclear. The V and J ends lost 6 bases and 0 bases respectively, with 5 bases between them. The CDR3 extends over 13 amino acids. Germline loops: CDR1 MNHEY, CDR2 SMNVEV (reference sequence). For the CDR3, the DNA is TGTGCCAGCAGGGCTCCAACTAATGAAAAACTGTTTTTT. It specifies CASRAPTNEKLFF.

V gene TRBV5-1 combines with J gene TRBJ2-7; tentatively, D is TRBD1 (6 bases). The CDR3 loop spans 15 amino acids. CDR1 is SGHRS, CDR2 YFSETQ, per germline. V was cut by 0 bases and J by 4 bases, with 14 bases left in between. The CDR3 DNA follows: TGCGCCAGCAGCTTGGAACCTAGAGGGGGATACGAGCAGTACTTC. Protein product: CASSLEPRGGYEQYF.

This sequence joins TRBV5-1 and TRBJ1-4, with D unclear. This CDR3 region has 15 residues. Germline values: CDR1 SGHRS, CDR2 YFSETQ. Trimming removed 0 bases at V and 1 base at J, with 7 bases between. The CDR3 DNA is TGCGCCAGCAGCTTGGGCCCGAAAACTAATGAAAAACTGTTTTTT. This gives the protein CASSLGPKTNEKLFF. The full variable domain, completed using reference TRBV5-1 and TRBJ1-4, is KAGVTQTPRYLIKTRGQQVTLSCSPISGHRSVSWYQQTPGQGLQFLFEYFSETQRNKGNFPGRFSGRQFSNSRSEMNVSTLELGDSALYLCASSLGPKTNEKLFFGSGTQLSVL.

This clone was observed once. This rearrangement joins TRBV5-1 to TRBJ2-3, with D maybe TRBD2 (6 bases). Germline CDR1 and CDR2: SGHRS and YFSETQ. The CDR3 has 15 residues. Between the trimmed V and J ends, which lost 3 bases and 2 bases, there was a span of 13 bases. The CDR3 nucleotides are TGCGCCAGCAGCTCCTTGGGGGACTTCACAGATACGCAGTATTTT. It translates to CASSSLGDFTDTQYF.

The chain's CDR3 is CASSSQGVGFRGYTF. The CDR3 DNA reads TGTGCCAGCAGCTCCCAGGGTGTGGGTTTTCGTGGCTACACCTTC. This chain uses TRBV7-9 with TRBJ1-2; possible D gene TRBD1, 5 bases. V was clipped by 4 bases and J by 7 bases, with 19 bases between them. The CDR3 is 15 residues long. The V gene's germline CDR1 is SEHNR and CDR2 FQNEAQ (reference sequence).

The chain recombines TRBV4-1 with TRBJ2-4; 12 bases match TRBD2. J gave up 5 bases and V 3 bases, and 5 bases lay outside the gene matches. The CDR3 loop spans 16 amino acids. In germline, CDR1 is MGHRA, CDR2 YSYEKL. The CDR3 protein is CASSQTSGGPENIQYF. CDR3 DNA: TGCGCCAGCAGCCAGACTAGCGGGGGACCTGAAAACATTCAGTACTTC.

The chain combines TRBV5-1 with TRBJ2-7; D is undetermined. V was cut by 0 bases and J by 3 bases, with 10 bases left in between. In germline, CDR1 is SGHRS, CDR2 YFSETQ. The CDR3 length is 14 residues. The CDR3 DNA reads as TGCGCCAGCAGCTTGGTAGCAGGTATCTACGAGCAGTACTTC. Protein: CASSLVAGIYEQYF.

The chain links TRBV5-1 to TRBJ1-5; 9 nucleotides agree with TRBD1. Germline CDR1 is SGHRS and CDR2 is YFSETQ. After removal of 4 bases from V and 7 bases from J, the junction contained 9 bases not matched to a gene. The CDR3 spans 15 residues. CDR3 nucleotides: TGCGCCAGCAGCCCCGGGACAGGGAACGGCCAGCCCCAGCATTTT. Translated, it gives CASSPGTGNGQPQHF.

V usage is TRBV7-9 and J usage is TRBJ2-1; 9 bases are shared with TRBD2. The CDR3 covers 15 residues. V dropped 5 bases and J dropped 8; count of bases not matched to a gene: 10. CDR1 is SEHNR, CDR2 FQNEAQ, per germline (reference sequence). CDR3 DNA sequence: TGTGCCAGCAGCCTTTCCGGACTAGCGTTATATGAGCAGTTCTTC. As protein: CASSLSGLALYEQFF.

The chain has TRBV19 and TRBJ1-3; perhaps TRBD1 as D (6 bases). There are 16 residues in the CDR3. V lost 5 bases to trimming and J lost 0 bases, with 14 bases between them. Germline values: CDR1 LNHDA, CDR2 SQIVND (reference sequence). CDR3 coding DNA: TGTGCCAGTAGTCGGGACAACCTTTACTCTGGAAACACCATATATTTT. Encoded protein: CASSRDNLYSGNTIYF.